This TCR beta chain was observed in a study of regulatory T cells in long-lasting Graves disease. Whole-study findings and limits: Persistent patients shared thousands of public clonotypes among themselves. Newly diagnosed patients shared fewer, at roughly 970. There were preferences for TRBV28, TRBJ1-2 and TRBJ2-5 in persistent disease.

The time point here: newly diagnosed GD, antithyroid drugs for less than 3 months. With RNA extracted from PBMCs as input, the TCR library was made. Patients were enrolled at an endocrinology department in Xi'an, China. Trimming stripped 6 bases from V and 2 bases from J, with 25 bases between. Germline V gives CDR1 MDHEN, CDR2 SYDVKM. This CDR3 region has 18 residues. Construction of the TCR beta libraries employed iRepertoire HTBI primers in conjunction with Arm-PCR of CDR3 regions. In the original processing: In the combined samples, under 80 TRBV and 14 to 15 TRBJ segments were identified. A single record per CDR3 protein comes from TCRdb applying MiXCR to the multiplex PCR reads. TCRdb assigned the V and J calls; the authors' analysis was not used. The sample lists 350,000 to 450,000 distinct CDR3 sequences; about an eighth were seen once. This clonotype was counted at least ten times. Its antigen remains unidentified.

This sample was also put to use in a study of T cells in Graves' hyperthyroidism and ophthalmopathy.

This specimen consisted of peripheral blood mononuclear cells (PBMCs), obtained at new diagnosis, from a patient treated with antithyroid drugs. This clonotype was sampled from a woman aged 18-35 years with Graves disease. This chain uses TRBV28 with TRBJ1-2; D is perhaps TRBD1 (6 bases). Written as DNA, the CDR3 is TGTGCCAGCAGCAATCCGGGGGACACTATTCTTTTAAACTATGGCTACACCTTC. The encoded protein is CASSNPGDTILLNYGYTF.